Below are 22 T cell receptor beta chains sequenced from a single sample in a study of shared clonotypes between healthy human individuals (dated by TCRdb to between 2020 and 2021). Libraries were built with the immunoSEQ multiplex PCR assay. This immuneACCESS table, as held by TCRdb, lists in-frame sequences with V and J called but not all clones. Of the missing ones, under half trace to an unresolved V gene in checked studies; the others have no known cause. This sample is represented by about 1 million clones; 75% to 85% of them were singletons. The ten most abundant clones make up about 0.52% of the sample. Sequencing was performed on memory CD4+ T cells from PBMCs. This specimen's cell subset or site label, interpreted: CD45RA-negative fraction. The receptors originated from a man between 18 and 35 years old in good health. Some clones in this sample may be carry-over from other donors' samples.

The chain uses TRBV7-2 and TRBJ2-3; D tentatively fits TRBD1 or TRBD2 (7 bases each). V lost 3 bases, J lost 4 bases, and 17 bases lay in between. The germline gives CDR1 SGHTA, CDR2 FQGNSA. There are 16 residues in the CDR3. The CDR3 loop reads CASSLASGGGPDTQYF. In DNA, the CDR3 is TGTGCCAGCAGCTTGGCTAGCGGAGGGGGCCCAGATACGCAGTATTTT. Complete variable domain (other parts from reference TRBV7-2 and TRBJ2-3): GAGVSQSPSNKVTEKGKDVELRCDPISGHTALYWYRQSLGQGLEFLIYFQGNSAPDKSGLPSDRFSAERTGGSVSTLTIQRTQQEDSAVYLCASSLASGGGPDTQYFGPGTRLTVL.

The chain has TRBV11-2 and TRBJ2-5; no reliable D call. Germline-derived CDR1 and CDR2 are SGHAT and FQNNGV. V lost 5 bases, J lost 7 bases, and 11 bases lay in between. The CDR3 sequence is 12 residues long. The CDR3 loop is CASSPGPGTQYF. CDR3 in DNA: TGTGCCAGCAGCCCAGGTCCGGGGACCCAGTACTTC.

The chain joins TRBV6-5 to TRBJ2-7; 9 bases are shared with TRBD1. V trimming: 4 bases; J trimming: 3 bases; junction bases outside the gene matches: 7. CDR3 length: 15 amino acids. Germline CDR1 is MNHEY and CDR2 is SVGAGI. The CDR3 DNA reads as TGTGCCAGCAGTTCTCCGGGACAGGGACACTACGAGCAGTACTTC. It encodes CASSSPGQGHYEQYF.

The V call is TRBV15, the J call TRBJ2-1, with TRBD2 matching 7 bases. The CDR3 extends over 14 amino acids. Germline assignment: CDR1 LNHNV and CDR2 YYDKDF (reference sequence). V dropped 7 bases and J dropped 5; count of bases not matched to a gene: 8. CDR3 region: CATKGLAVDNEQFF. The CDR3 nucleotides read TGTGCCACCAAAGGGCTAGCGGTCGACAATGAGCAGTTCTTC.

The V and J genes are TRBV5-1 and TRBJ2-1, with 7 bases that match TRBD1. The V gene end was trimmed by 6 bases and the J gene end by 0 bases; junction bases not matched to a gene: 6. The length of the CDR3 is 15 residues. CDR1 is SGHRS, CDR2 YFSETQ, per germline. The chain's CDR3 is CASTGQTPSYNEQFF. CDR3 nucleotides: TGCGCCAGCACGGGACAGACCCCCTCCTACAATGAGCAGTTCTTC.

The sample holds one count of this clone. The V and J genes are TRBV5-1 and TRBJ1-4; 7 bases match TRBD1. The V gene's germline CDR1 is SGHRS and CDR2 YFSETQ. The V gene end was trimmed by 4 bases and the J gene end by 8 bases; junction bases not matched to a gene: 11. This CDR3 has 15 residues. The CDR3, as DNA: TGCGCCAGCAGCCTAACGACAGGGTTGGAAGAAAAACTGTTTTTT. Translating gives CASSLTTGLEEKLFF.

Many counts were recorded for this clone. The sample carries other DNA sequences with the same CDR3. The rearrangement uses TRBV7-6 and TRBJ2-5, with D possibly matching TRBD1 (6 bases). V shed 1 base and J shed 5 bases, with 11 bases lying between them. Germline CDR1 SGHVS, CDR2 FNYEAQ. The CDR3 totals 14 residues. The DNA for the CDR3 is TGTGCCAGCAGCTTAGTTGCTGGGGGCGAGACCCAGTACTTC. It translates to CASSLVAGGETQYF.

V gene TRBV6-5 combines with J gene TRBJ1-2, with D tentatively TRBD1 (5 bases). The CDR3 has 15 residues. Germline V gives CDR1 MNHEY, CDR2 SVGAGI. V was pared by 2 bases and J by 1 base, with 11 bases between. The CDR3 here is CASSYVQGFNYGYTF. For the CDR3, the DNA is TGTGCCAGCAGTTACGTTCAGGGTTTTAACTATGGCTACACCTTC.

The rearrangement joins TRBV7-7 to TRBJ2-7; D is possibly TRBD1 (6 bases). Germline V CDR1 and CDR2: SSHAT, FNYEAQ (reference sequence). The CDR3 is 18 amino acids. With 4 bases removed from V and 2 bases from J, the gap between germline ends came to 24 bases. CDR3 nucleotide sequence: TGTGCCAGCAGCTCCCCCAGGGGCTCCTTCATGCGACCCTACGAGCAGTACTTC. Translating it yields CASSSPRGSFMRPYEQYF.

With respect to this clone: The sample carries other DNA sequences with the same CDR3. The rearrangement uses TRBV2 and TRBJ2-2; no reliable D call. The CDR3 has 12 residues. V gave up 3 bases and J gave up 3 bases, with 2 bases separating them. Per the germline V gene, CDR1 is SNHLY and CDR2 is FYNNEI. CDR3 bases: TGTGCCAGCAGTGAGTACACCGGGGAGCTGTTTTTT. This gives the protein CASSEYTGELFF.

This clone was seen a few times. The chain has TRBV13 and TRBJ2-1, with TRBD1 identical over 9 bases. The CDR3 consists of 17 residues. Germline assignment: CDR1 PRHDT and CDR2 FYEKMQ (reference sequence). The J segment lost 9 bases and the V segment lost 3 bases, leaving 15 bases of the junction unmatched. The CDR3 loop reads CASSFDSAGQGLGEQFF. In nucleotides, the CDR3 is TGTGCCAGCAGCTTTGACAGCGCGGGACAGGGTTTAGGTGAGCAGTTCTTC.

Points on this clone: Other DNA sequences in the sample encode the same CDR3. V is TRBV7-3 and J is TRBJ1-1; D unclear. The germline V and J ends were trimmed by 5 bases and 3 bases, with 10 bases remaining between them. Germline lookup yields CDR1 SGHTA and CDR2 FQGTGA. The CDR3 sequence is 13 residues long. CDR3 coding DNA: TGTGCCAGCAGCCCGGTCCGAGACACTGAAGCTTTCTTT. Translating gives CASSPVRDTEAFF. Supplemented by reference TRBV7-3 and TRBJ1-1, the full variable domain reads GAGVSQTPSNKVTEKGKYVELRCDPISGHTALYWYRQSLGQGPEFLIYFQGTGAADDSGLPNDRFFAVRPEGSVSTLKIQRTERGDSAVYLCASSPVRDTEAFFGQGTRLTVV.

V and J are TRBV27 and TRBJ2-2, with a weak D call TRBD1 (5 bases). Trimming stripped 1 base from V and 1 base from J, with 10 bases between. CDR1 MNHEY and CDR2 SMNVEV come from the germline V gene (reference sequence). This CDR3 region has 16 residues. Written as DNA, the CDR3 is TGTGCCAGCAGTTTATGGGGCAGGAGGAACACCGGGGAGCTGTTTTTT. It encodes CASSLWGRRNTGELFF.

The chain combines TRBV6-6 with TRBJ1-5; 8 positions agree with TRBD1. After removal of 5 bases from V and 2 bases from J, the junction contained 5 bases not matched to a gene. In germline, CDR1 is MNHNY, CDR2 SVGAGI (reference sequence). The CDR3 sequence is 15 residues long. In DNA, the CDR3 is TGTGCCAGCAGTATAGACAGGGGTGGCAATCAGCCCCAGCATTTT. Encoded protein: CASSIDRGGNQPQHF.

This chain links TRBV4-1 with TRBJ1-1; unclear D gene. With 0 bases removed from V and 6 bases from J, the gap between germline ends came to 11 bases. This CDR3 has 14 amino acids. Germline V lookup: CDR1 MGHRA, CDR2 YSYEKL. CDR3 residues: CASSQDPGWAEAFF. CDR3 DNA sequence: TGCGCCAGCAGCCAAGACCCGGGGTGGGCTGAAGCTTTCTTT.

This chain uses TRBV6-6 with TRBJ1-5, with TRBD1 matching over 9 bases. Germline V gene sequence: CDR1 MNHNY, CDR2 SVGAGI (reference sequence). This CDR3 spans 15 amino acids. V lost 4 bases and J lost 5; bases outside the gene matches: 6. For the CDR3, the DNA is TGTGCCAGCAGTTCAATCCGACAGGGGGATCAGCCCCAGCATTTT. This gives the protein CASSSIRQGDQPQHF.

CDR3 sequence (DNA): TGCGCCAGCAGCTTAGGGGACCGGGGGCGACTGGACGCCCAGTACTTC. Residues: CASSLGDRGRLDAQYF. V gene TRBV5-1 combines with J gene TRBJ2-5; TRBD1 or TRBD2 may be the D gene (6 bases each). The CDR3 consists of 16 residues. Germline V gene data show CDR1 as SGHRS and CDR2 as YFSETQ. Trimming took off 2 bases at V and 9 bases at J, with 23 bases between the two ends. The entire variable domain, with the rest obtained from reference TRBV5-1 and TRBJ2-5, is as follows: KAGVTQTPRYLIKTRGQQVTLSCSPISGHRSVSWYQQTPGQGLQFLFEYFSETQRNKGNFPGRFSGRQFSNSRSEMNVSTLELGDSALYLCASSLGDRGRLDAQYFGPGTRLLVL.

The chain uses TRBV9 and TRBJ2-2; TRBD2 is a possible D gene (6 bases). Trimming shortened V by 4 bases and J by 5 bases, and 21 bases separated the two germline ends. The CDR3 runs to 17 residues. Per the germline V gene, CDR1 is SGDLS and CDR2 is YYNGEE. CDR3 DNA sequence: TGTGCCAGCAGCCCCACCGCGGGGAGAACTTATACCGGGGAGCTGTTTTTT. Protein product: CASSPTAGRTYTGELFF.

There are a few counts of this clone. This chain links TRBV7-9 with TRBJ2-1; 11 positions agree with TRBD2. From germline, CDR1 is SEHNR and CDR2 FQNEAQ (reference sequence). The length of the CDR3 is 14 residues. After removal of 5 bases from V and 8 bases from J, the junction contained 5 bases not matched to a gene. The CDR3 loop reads CASSLSGREDEQFF. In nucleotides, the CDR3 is TGTGCCAGCAGCCTTAGCGGGAGGGAGGATGAGCAGTTCTTC.

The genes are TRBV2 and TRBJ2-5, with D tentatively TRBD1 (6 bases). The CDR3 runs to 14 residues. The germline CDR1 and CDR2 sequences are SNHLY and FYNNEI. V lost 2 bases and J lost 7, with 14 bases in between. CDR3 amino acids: CASSERQVQGTQYF. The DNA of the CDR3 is TGTGCCAGCAGTGAAAGACAGGTTCAGGGGACCCAGTACTTC.

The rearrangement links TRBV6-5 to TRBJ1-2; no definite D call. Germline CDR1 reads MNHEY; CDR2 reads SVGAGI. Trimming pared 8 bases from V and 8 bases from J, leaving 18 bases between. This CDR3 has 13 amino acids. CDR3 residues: CASRQAHVGGYTF. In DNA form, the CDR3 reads TGTGCCAGCCGGCAGGCCCACGTCGGGGGCTACACCTTC.

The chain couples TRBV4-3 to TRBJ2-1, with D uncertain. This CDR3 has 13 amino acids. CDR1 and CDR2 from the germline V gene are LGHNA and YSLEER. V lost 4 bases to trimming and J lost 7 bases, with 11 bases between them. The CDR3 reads CASSRLVDNEQFF. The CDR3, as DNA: TGCGCCAGCAGCCGCCTCGTGGATAATGAGCAGTTCTTC.